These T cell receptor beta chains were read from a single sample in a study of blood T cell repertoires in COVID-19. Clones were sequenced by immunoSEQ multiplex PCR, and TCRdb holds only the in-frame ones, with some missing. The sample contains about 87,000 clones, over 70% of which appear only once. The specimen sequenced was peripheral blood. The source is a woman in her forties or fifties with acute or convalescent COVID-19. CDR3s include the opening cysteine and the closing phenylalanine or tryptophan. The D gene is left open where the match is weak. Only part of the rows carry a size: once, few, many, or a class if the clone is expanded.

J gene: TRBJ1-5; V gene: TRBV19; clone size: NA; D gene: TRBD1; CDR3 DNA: TGTGCCAGCCAATCGGGGACAGTCTCCAATCAGCCCCAGCATTTT; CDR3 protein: CASQSGTVSNQPQHF
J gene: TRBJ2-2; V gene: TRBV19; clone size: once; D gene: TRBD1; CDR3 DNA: TGTGCCAGTCTCGGGACAGCGAACACCGGGGAGCTGTTTTTT; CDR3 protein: CASLGTANTGELFF
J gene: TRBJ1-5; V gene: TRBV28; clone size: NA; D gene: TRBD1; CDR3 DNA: TGTGCCAGCAGTTTACAGACAGGGGGCAGGTTTCAGCCCCAGCATTTT; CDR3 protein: CASSLQTGGRFQPQHF
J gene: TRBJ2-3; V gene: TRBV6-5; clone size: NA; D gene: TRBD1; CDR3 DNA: TGTGCCAGCAGACCCGACAGGGGGCTTAGAGATACGCAGTATTTT; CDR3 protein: CASRPDRGLRDTQYF
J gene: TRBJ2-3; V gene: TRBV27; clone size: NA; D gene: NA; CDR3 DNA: TGTGCCAGCAGTCCTTGGACAGCCGCAGATACGCAGTATTTT; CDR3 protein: CASSPWTAADTQYF
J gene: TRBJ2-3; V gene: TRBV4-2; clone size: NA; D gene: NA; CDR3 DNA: TGTGCCAGCAGCCAAGGTGGGGTTAGCGCAGATACGCAGTATTTT; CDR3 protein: CASSQGGVSADTQYF
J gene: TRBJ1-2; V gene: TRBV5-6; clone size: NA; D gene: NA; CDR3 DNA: TGTGCCAGCAGGGGGGGATCTTATGGCTACACCTTC; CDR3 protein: CASRGGSYGYTF
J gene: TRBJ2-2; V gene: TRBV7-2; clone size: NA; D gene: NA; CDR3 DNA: TGTGCCAGCAGCTCCGGACAGTACGGCGGGGAGCTGTTTTTT; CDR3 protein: CASSSGQYGGELFF
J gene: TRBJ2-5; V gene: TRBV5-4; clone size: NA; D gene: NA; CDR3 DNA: TGTGCCAGCAGCCTAACTACTCGCCAAGAGACCCAGTACTTC; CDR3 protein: CASSLTTRQETQYF
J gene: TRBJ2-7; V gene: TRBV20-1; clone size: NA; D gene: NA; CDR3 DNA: TGCAGTGCTGTACAGGGTTACGAGCAGTACTTC; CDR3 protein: CSAVQGYEQYF
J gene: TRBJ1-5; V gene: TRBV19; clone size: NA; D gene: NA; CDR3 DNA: TGTGCCAGTAGCCCCGACAGGCAGCCCCAGCATTTT; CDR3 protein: CASSPDRQPQHF
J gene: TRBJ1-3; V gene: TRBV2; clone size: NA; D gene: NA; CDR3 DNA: TGTGCCAGCAGTGTAGTTAGGATACAGGCTGGAAACACCATATATTTT; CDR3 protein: CASSVVRIQAGNTIYF
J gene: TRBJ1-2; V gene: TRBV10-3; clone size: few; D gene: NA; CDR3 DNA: TGTGCCATCAGTACCGAGGCCTTAAGTTACAGGGTCGGCTACACCTTC; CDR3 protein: CAISTEALSYRVGYTF